This TCR beta chain was documented in a study of T cell responses to AZD1222 COVID-19 vaccine. V shed 4 bases and J 8 bases; nucleotides not matched to a gene: 8. There are 14 residues in the CDR3. CDR1 is SGHRS, CDR2 YFSETQ, per germline. Data came from immunoSEQ multiplex PCR; TCRdb stores just in-frame clones and leaves some out. In the table there are about 120,000 clones, 70% to 90% of which are singletons. Sequencing was performed on peripheral blood, taken on day 0 of AZD1222 vaccination. This clonotype was obtained from an adult in good health. The chain is built from TRBV5-1 and TRBJ2-1; 8 bases fit TRBD2. CDR3 nucleotides: TGCGCCAGCAGCCGGAGCGGGAGCTTCGATGAGCAGTTCTTC. Its protein is CASSRSGSFDEQFF.